The clone carrying this TCR beta chain came up a few times. Its target is unknown. These data originate in a study of identical twins. Notes on the study in general: Low generation probability was overrepresented in out-of-frame alpha sequences shared by twins. With abundant cord blood beta clonotypes, insertions were fewer; memory repertoires showed no such pattern. The degree of excess twin sharing was weaker in beta out-of-frame sequences.

TCRdb reprocessed the 5' RACE reads with MiXCR, giving one entry per CDR3 protein. The table shows about 200,000 distinct CDR3 sequences, with 8% to 11% occurring only once. Germline V gene data show CDR1 as KGHSY and CDR2 as FQNENV. Unmatched junction bases numbered 14, after V lost 3 bases and J lost 3 bases. This CDR3 spans 18 amino acids. The sample taken for sequencing was memory T cells sorted from blood. The clonotype comes from a man aged 45 to 65 in good health. This rearrangement joins TRBV16 to TRBJ1-5; TRBD1 matches at 7 bases. CDR3 sequence: CASSQKLRGRSDNQPQHF. The CDR3 DNA reads TGTGCCAGCAGCCAGAAGTTAAGGGGGCGGAGTGACAATCAGCCCCAGCATTTT.